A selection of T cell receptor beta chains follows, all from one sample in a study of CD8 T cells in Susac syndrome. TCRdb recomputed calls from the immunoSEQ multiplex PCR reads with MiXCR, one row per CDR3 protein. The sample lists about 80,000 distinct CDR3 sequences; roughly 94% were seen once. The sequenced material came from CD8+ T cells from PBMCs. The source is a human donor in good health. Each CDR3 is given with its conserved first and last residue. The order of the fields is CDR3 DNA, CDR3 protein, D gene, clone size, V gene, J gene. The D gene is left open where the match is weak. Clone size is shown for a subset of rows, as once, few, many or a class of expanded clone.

CDR3 DNA: TGTGCCAGCAGTTTGTCTCCATATAGCAATCAGCCCCAGCATTTT
CDR3 protein: CASSLSPYSNQPQHF
D gene: -
clone size: -
V gene: TRBV27
J gene: TRBJ1-5

CDR3 DNA: TGTGCCAGCAGCTTAGCTTCTAGGACAGGGAGTGAGCAGTTCTTC
CDR3 protein: CASSLASRTGSEQFF
D gene: TRBD1
clone size: -
V gene: TRBV7-8
J gene: TRBJ2-1

CDR3 DNA: TGCGCCAGCAGCCTCGGGACAGGGGAATCCTACGAGCAGTACTTC
CDR3 protein: CASSLGTGESYEQYF
D gene: TRBD1
clone size: -
V gene: TRBV5-1
J gene: TRBJ2-7

CDR3 DNA: TGTGCCAGCAGCTTAGACAGGGTTGGCTACACCTTC
CDR3 protein: CASSLDRVGYTF
D gene: -
clone size: -
V gene: TRBV7-9
J gene: TRBJ1-2

CDR3 DNA: TGCAGTGCTAGAGAAACCGGGCCTTACGAGCAGTACTTC
CDR3 protein: CSARETGPYEQYF
D gene: -
clone size: -
V gene: TRBV20-1
J gene: TRBJ2-7

CDR3 DNA: TGTGCCAGCAGCTTAGTTCGGTATGGCTACACCTTC
CDR3 protein: CASSLVRYGYTF
D gene: -
clone size: -
V gene: TRBV7-9
J gene: TRBJ1-2

CDR3 DNA: TGCAGCGCTGTTAGCGGGCCCTACGAGCAGTACTTC
CDR3 protein: CSAVSGPYEQYF
D gene: TRBD2
clone size: -
V gene: TRBV29-1
J gene: TRBJ2-7

CDR3 DNA: TGTGCCAGCAGCCCTCATACGGCCAGTCCCCATCGGGATACGCAGTATTTT
CDR3 protein: CASSPHTASPHRDTQYF
D gene: -
clone size: -
V gene: TRBV9
J gene: TRBJ2-3

CDR3 DNA: TGCGCCAGCAGCCAAGTAGCCTACTCCTACGAGCAGTACTTC
CDR3 protein: CASSQVAYSYEQYF
D gene: -
clone size: -
V gene: TRBV4-3
J gene: TRBJ2-7

CDR3 DNA: TGTGCCAGCAGTTTAGCCGGGAGGATCAATGAGCAGTTCTTC
CDR3 protein: CASSLAGRINEQFF
D gene: TRBD2
clone size: -
V gene: TRBV28
J gene: TRBJ2-1

CDR3 DNA: TGTGCCAGCTCACGGGGGACGAATCCAGATACGCAGTATTTT
CDR3 protein: CASSRGTNPDTQYF
D gene: -
clone size: -
V gene: TRBV18
J gene: TRBJ2-3

CDR3 DNA: TGTGCCAGCAGCTGGACAGCGAACACTGAAGCTTTCTTT
CDR3 protein: CASSWTANTEAFF
D gene: -
clone size: few
V gene: TRBV7-8
J gene: TRBJ1-1

CDR3 DNA: TGTGCCAGCAGCGTGCGTCACAATGAGCAGTTCTTC
CDR3 protein: CASSVRHNEQFF
D gene: -
clone size: once
V gene: TRBV9
J gene: TRBJ2-1

CDR3 DNA: TGTGCCAGCAGCTTATCAGGGGGAGTTAATCAGCCCCAGCATTTT
CDR3 protein: CASSLSGGVNQPQHF
D gene: TRBD1
clone size: -
V gene: TRBV11-2
J gene: TRBJ1-5

CDR3 DNA: TGTGCCAGCAGCCAGTCGGGGGGACTCACTGAAGCTTTCTTT
CDR3 protein: CASSQSGGLTEAFF
D gene: -
clone size: -
V gene: TRBV9
J gene: TRBJ1-1

CDR3 DNA: TGTGCCAGTCGATCGGGGAGGGGCTACACCTTC
CDR3 protein: CASRSGRGYTF
D gene: -
clone size: -
V gene: TRBV12-3/TRBV12-4
J gene: TRBJ1-2

CDR3 DNA: TGTGCCAGCAGCCGGGACAGGGTAAATGGCTACACCTTC
CDR3 protein: CASSRDRVNGYTF
D gene: TRBD1
clone size: once
V gene: TRBV27
J gene: TRBJ1-2

CDR3 DNA: TGTGCCAGCAGCGTCTCGACGGCCGGGAGCCATGAGCAGTTCTTC
CDR3 protein: CASSVSTAGSHEQFF
D gene: -
clone size: -
V gene: TRBV9
J gene: TRBJ2-1

CDR3 DNA: TGCAGTGCTACCGGGACTGACTACAATGAGCAGTTCTTC
CDR3 protein: CSATGTDYNEQFF
D gene: -
clone size: -
V gene: TRBV20-1
J gene: TRBJ2-1

CDR3 DNA: TGTGCCAGCAGCTTAGGGACAGGGGGGTGGACTGAAGCTTTCTTT
CDR3 protein: CASSLGTGGWTEAFF
D gene: TRBD1
clone size: -
V gene: TRBV13
J gene: TRBJ1-1

CDR3 DNA: TGTGCCAGTAGTCCCTGGTTGGGAGAGCAGTTCTTC
CDR3 protein: CASSPWLGEQFF
D gene: -
clone size: few
V gene: TRBV19
J gene: TRBJ2-1

CDR3 DNA: TGCGCCAGCAGCTTGGGAGGGGGGGACCACAATGAGCAGTTCTTC
CDR3 protein: CASSLGGGDHNEQFF
D gene: -
clone size: once
V gene: TRBV5-1
J gene: TRBJ2-1

CDR3 DNA: TGCAGTGCTAGTACCGGGACTAGCGGGAGTTGGTACAATGAGCAGTTCTTC
CDR3 protein: CSASTGTSGSWYNEQFF
D gene: TRBD2
clone size: -
V gene: TRBV20-1
J gene: TRBJ2-1

CDR3 DNA: TGTGCCAGCAGCCCCCGGGACACCTACAATGAGCAGTTCTTC
CDR3 protein: CASSPRDTYNEQFF
D gene: -
clone size: -
V gene: TRBV9
J gene: TRBJ2-1

CDR3 DNA: TGTGCCAGCAGTTACACAGGTACAGATACGCAGTATTTT
CDR3 protein: CASSYTGTDTQYF
D gene: -
clone size: -
V gene: TRBV6-5
J gene: TRBJ2-3

CDR3 DNA: TGTGCCACCAGCAGTCCAGGGTCTAGCAATCAGCCCCAGCATTTT
CDR3 protein: CATSSPGSSNQPQHF
D gene: -
clone size: -
V gene: TRBV15
J gene: TRBJ1-5

CDR3 DNA: TGTGCTAGTGGTTTGCCCGGCTTGGCGGCCTACACCTTC
CDR3 protein: CASGLPGLAAYTF
D gene: -
clone size: -
V gene: TRBV12-5
J gene: TRBJ1-2

CDR3 DNA: TGCGCCAGCAGATATCGACAGGAACTCAACGAGCAGTACTTC
CDR3 protein: CASRYRQELNEQYF
D gene: -
clone size: -
V gene: TRBV5-1
J gene: TRBJ2-7

CDR3 DNA: TGCAGTGCTAGAGGCAGGGAATCGTACAATGAGCAGTTCTTC
CDR3 protein: CSARGRESYNEQFF
D gene: -
clone size: -
V gene: TRBV20-1
J gene: TRBJ2-1

CDR3 DNA: TGTGCCAGCAGTGGGAGCGGGAGAAGGGAAGAGACCCAGTACTTC
CDR3 protein: CASSGSGRREETQYF
D gene: TRBD2
clone size: -
V gene: TRBV27
J gene: TRBJ2-5

CDR3 DNA: TGCAGTGCTAGATCGGACCTTCATAGCAATCAGCCCCAGCATTTT
CDR3 protein: CSARSDLHSNQPQHF
D gene: -
clone size: -
V gene: TRBV20-1
J gene: TRBJ1-5

CDR3 DNA: TGTGCCAGTACTAACTCGGCAGGGATTATGGCAAGCAATCAGCCCCAGCATTTT
CDR3 protein: CASTNSAGIMASNQPQHF
D gene: -
clone size: -
V gene: TRBV12-3/TRBV12-4
J gene: TRBJ1-5

CDR3 DNA: TGTGCCAGCAGTTTATCCCCCCCGGCAGGGGGCCAGCCCCAGCATTTT
CDR3 protein: CASSLSPPAGGQPQHF
D gene: TRBD1
clone size: once
V gene: TRBV27
J gene: TRBJ1-5